The rows below give T cell receptor beta chains drawn from one sample of a study of blood T cell repertoires in COVID-19. Measured with immunoSEQ multiplex PCR; TCRdb has only the in-frame clones, and not every one. The repertoire holds more than 85,000 clones, with roughly 85% as singletons. The specimen sequenced was PBMCs or T cells enriched from blood (not recorded which). The receptors derive from a woman aged 45-65 years who had recovered from COVID-19. Each CDR3 is given with its conserved first and last residue. Fields, in order: CDR3 protein, CDR3 DNA, CDR3 length, V gene, D gene, clone size, J gene. D genes are given only for firm matches. Rows give clone size only sometimes, using once, few, many, or a class for an expanded clone.

CDR3aa: CASSPGQNTEAFF; CDR3nt: TGTGCCAGCTCACCAGGCCAGAACACTGAAGCTTTCTTT; len: 13; v_gene: TRBV18; d_gene: .; abundance: .; j_gene: TRBJ1-1
CDR3aa: CASSPDRGTSGNTIYF; CDR3nt: TGTGCCAGCAGCCCGGACCGGGGTACCTCTGGAAACACCATATATTTT; len: 16; v_gene: TRBV5-6; d_gene: .; abundance: .; j_gene: TRBJ1-3
CDR3aa: CASSLEAGEQFF; CDR3nt: TGCGCCAGCAGCTTGGAGGCGGGTGAGCAGTTCTTC; len: 12; v_gene: TRBV5-1; d_gene: .; abundance: .; j_gene: TRBJ2-1
CDR3aa: CASSIQGGVAKNIQYF; CDR3nt: TGTGCCAGCAGCATCCAAGGGGGAGTGGCCAAAAACATTCAGTACTTC; len: 16; v_gene: TRBV7-2; d_gene: .; abundance: .; j_gene: TRBJ2-4
CDR3aa: CASSQEIGQGNQPQHF; CDR3nt: TGTGCCAGCAGCCAAGAAATTGGTCAGGGAAATCAGCCCCAGCATTTT; len: 16; v_gene: TRBV4-2; d_gene: .; abundance: .; j_gene: TRBJ1-5
CDR3aa: CASSQADTGANVLTF; CDR3nt: TGCGCCAGCAGCCAAGCAGATACTGGGGCCAACGTCCTGACTTTC; len: 15; v_gene: TRBV4-1; d_gene: .; abundance: .; j_gene: TRBJ2-6
CDR3aa: CASSPETGSNSPLHF; CDR3nt: TGTGCCAGCAGCCCAGAGACAGGTTCAAATTCACCCCTCCACTTT; len: 15; v_gene: TRBV5-4; d_gene: .; abundance: .; j_gene: TRBJ1-6
CDR3aa: CATSTDNSGNTIYF; CDR3nt: TGTGCCACCAGTACCGACAACTCTGGAAACACCATATATTTT; len: 14; v_gene: TRBV19; d_gene: .; abundance: once; j_gene: TRBJ1-3
CDR3aa: CASSVEASGTDTQYF; CDR3nt: TGTGCCAGCAGCGTAGAGGCTAGCGGGACAGATACGCAGTATTTT; len: 15; v_gene: TRBV9; d_gene: TRBD2; abundance: .; j_gene: TRBJ2-3
CDR3aa: CASSPQFSNNEQFF; CDR3nt: TGTGCCAGCTCACCACAGTTTAGTAACAATGAGCAGTTCTTC; len: 14; v_gene: TRBV18; d_gene: .; abundance: few; j_gene: TRBJ2-1
CDR3aa: CASSLGFSGSSTDTQYF; CDR3nt: TGTGCCAGCAGCTTAGGGTTTTCGGGGTCTAGCACAGATACGCAGTATTTT; len: 17; v_gene: TRBV11-2; d_gene: .; abundance: .; j_gene: TRBJ2-3
CDR3aa: CASRQKGGTQYF; CDR3nt: TGTGCCAGCAGGCAAAAGGGAGGGACGCAGTATTTT; len: 12; v_gene: TRBV12-3/TRBV12-4; d_gene: TRBD2; abundance: .; j_gene: TRBJ2-3
CDR3aa: CSADSLGQGPTANYGYTF; CDR3nt: TGCAGCGCCGACTCCCTGGGACAGGGTCCCACCGCTAACTATGGCTACACCTTC; len: 18; v_gene: TRBV29-1; d_gene: TRBD1; abundance: .; j_gene: TRBJ1-2
CDR3aa: CASEDRGGHSPLHF; CDR3nt: TGTGCCAGCGAAGACAGGGGGGGTCATTCACCCCTCCACTTT; len: 14; v_gene: TRBV3-1/TRBV3-2; d_gene: TRBD1; abundance: .; j_gene: TRBJ1-6
CDR3aa: CASSPRGINEKLFF; CDR3nt: TGTGCCAGCAGTCCCAGGGGAATTAATGAAAAACTGTTTTTT; len: 14; v_gene: TRBV2; d_gene: .; abundance: few; j_gene: TRBJ1-4
CDR3aa: CASSSTQGNEKLFF; CDR3nt: TGTGCCAGCAGTTCCACCCAGGGGAATGAAAAACTGTTTTTT; len: 14; v_gene: TRBV28; d_gene: .; abundance: .; j_gene: TRBJ1-4
CDR3aa: CASSFTGLGEKLFF; CDR3nt: TGTGCCAGCAGTTTCACAGGGTTGGGAGAAAAACTGTTTTTT; len: 14; v_gene: TRBV6-2/TRBV6-3; d_gene: .; abundance: .; j_gene: TRBJ1-4
CDR3aa: CASSPAGWRGRGYTF; CDR3nt: TGTGCCAGCAGCCCCGCTGGGTGGAGGGGGCGCGGCTACACCTTC; len: 15; v_gene: TRBV7-9; d_gene: TRBD1; abundance: .; j_gene: TRBJ1-2
CDR3aa: CAARGGTYEQYF; CDR3nt: TGTGCCGCGCGGGGGGGGACCTACGAGCAGTACTTC; len: 12; v_gene: TRBV6-5; d_gene: TRBD2; abundance: once; j_gene: TRBJ2-7
CDR3aa: CASSYRDINYEQYF; CDR3nt: TGTGCCAGCAGTTACAGGGACATTAACTACGAGCAGTACTTC; len: 14; v_gene: TRBV6-5; d_gene: .; abundance: once; j_gene: TRBJ2-7
CDR3aa: CASSPSGFEQYF; CDR3nt: TGTGCCAGCAGTCCGTCAGGGTTCGAGCAGTACTTC; len: 12; v_gene: TRBV12-3/TRBV12-4; d_gene: .; abundance: .; j_gene: TRBJ2-7
CDR3aa: CASSLSSGGYNEQFF; CDR3nt: TGTGCCAGCAGCTTATCTAGCGGGGGATACAATGAGCAGTTCTTC; len: 15; v_gene: TRBV7-2; d_gene: TRBD2; abundance: .; j_gene: TRBJ2-1
CDR3aa: CATPTGIVEQYF; CDR3nt: TGTGCCACCCCAACAGGAATTGTCGAGCAGTACTTC; len: 12; v_gene: TRBV24-1; d_gene: .; abundance: once; j_gene: TRBJ2-7
CDR3aa: CSASIPGQGNSPLHF; CDR3nt: TGCAGTGCTAGTATCCCGGGACAGGGAAATTCACCCCTCCACTTT; len: 15; v_gene: TRBV20-1; d_gene: TRBD1; abundance: .; j_gene: TRBJ1-6
CDR3aa: CASRESSGRLGTDTQYF; CDR3nt: TGTGCCAGTAGGGAATCTAGCGGGAGGTTAGGCACAGATACGCAGTATTTT; len: 17; v_gene: TRBV19; d_gene: TRBD2; abundance: .; j_gene: TRBJ2-3
CDR3aa: CASSLFRGRTEAFF; CDR3nt: TGTGCCAGCAGCTTGTTTAGAGGGCGAACTGAAGCTTTCTTT; len: 14; v_gene: TRBV5-6; d_gene: .; abundance: .; j_gene: TRBJ1-1
CDR3aa: CASSPPGQGGSPLHF; CDR3nt: TGTGCCAGCTCACCACCGGGACAGGGAGGTTCACCCCTCCACTTT; len: 15; v_gene: TRBV18; d_gene: TRBD1; abundance: .; j_gene: TRBJ1-6
CDR3aa: CASSSGRDIRLSGANVLTF; CDR3nt: TGTGCCAGCAGTTCGGGCCGGGACATTCGACTCTCTGGGGCCAACGTCCTGACTTTC; len: 19; v_gene: TRBV27; d_gene: .; abundance: .; j_gene: TRBJ2-6
CDR3aa: CATSSSFTDTQYF; CDR3nt: TGTGCCACCTCTTCCTCCTTCACAGATACGCAGTATTTT; len: 13; v_gene: TRBV24-1; d_gene: .; abundance: .; j_gene: TRBJ2-3
CDR3aa: CASIPAGGSYEQYF; CDR3nt: TGTGCCAGCATTCCAGCGGGAGGGTCCTACGAGCAGTACTTC; len: 14; v_gene: TRBV2; d_gene: TRBD2; abundance: .; j_gene: TRBJ2-7
CDR3aa: CSVDQGGTDTQYF; CDR3nt: TGCAGCGTTGACCAGGGGGGCACAGATACGCAGTATTTT; len: 13; v_gene: TRBV29-1; d_gene: TRBD1; abundance: .; j_gene: TRBJ2-3
CDR3aa: CASSARGTSYEQYF; CDR3nt: TGTGCCAGCAGCGCCCGCGGGACCTCCTACGAGCAGTACTTC; len: 14; v_gene: TRBV9; d_gene: .; abundance: few; j_gene: TRBJ2-7
CDR3aa: CSVNIMRAPLSSMQQFF; CDR3nt: TGCAGCGTTAATATTATGAGGGCCCCCCTTTCTTCAATGCAGCAGTTCTTC; len: 17; v_gene: TRBV29-1; d_gene: .; abundance: .; j_gene: TRBJ2-1
CDR3aa: CASSGLAVPYEQYF; CDR3nt: TGTGCCAGCAGTGGACTAGCTGTTCCCTACGAGCAGTACTTC; len: 14; v_gene: TRBV11-2; d_gene: TRBD2; abundance: .; j_gene: TRBJ2-7
CDR3aa: CASSPSPTSGKYNEQFF; CDR3nt: TGTGCCAGCAGTCCCTCCCCCACTAGCGGAAAATACAATGAGCAGTTCTTC; len: 17; v_gene: TRBV28; d_gene: TRBD2; abundance: once; j_gene: TRBJ2-1
CDR3aa: CASSGQGRSNEKLFF; CDR3nt: TGTGCCAGCAGCGGACAGGGGAGGTCTAATGAAAAACTGTTTTTT; len: 15; v_gene: TRBV7-6; d_gene: TRBD1; abundance: .; j_gene: TRBJ1-4
CDR3aa: CASSLSGTAGVGELFF; CDR3nt: TGCGCCAGCAGCTTGTCCGGGACAGCTGGTGTCGGGGAGCTGTTTTTT; len: 16; v_gene: TRBV5-1; d_gene: TRBD1; abundance: .; j_gene: TRBJ2-2
CDR3aa: CASEPGQNTDTQYF; CDR3nt: TGTGCCAGTGAACCGGGACAGAACACAGATACGCAGTATTTT; len: 14; v_gene: TRBV28; d_gene: TRBD1; abundance: .; j_gene: TRBJ2-3
CDR3aa: CASTSGGNSPLHF; CDR3nt: TGTGCCAGCACTTCAGGGGGGAATTCACCCCTCCACTTT; len: 13; v_gene: TRBV6-5; d_gene: TRBD1; abundance: .; j_gene: TRBJ1-6